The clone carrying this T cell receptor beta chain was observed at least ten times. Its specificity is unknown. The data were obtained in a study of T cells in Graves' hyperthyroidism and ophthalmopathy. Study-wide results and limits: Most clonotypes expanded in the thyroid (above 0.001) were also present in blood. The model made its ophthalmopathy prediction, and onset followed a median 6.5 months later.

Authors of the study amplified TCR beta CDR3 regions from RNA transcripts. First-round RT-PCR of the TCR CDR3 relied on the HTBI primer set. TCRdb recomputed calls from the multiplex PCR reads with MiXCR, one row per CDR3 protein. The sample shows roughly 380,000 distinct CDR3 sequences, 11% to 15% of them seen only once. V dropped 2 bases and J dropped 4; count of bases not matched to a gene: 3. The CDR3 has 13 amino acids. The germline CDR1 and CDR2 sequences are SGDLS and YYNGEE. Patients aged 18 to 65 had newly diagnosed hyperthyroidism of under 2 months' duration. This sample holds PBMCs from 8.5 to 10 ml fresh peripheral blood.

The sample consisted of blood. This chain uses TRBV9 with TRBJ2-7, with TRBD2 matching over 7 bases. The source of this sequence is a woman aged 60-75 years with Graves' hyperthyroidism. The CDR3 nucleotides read TGTGCCAGCAGCGTGGTTAGCGGGTACGAGCAGTACTTC. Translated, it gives CASSVVSGYEQYF.